This T cell receptor beta chain was profiled in a study of cytomegalovirus exposure and HLA in healthy donors. Findings and caveats of the study: When a later analysis was performed, an Asian-associated ancestry cluster reportedly had fewer N-insertions than the approximately 700-donor mean.

This clone was found a few times. Its specificity is unknown. Primers for the PCR totalled 60 Vbeta and 13 Jbeta. Original handling: Around 11 million shared chains were among tens of millions of unique TCR beta chains counted in a later analysis. Sequencing was performed with immunoSEQ multiplex PCR; in TCRdb, only in-frame clones are kept and a portion is missing. Clonal size and the V and J genes are those of that table, whereas D and trimming came from the DNA. The sample contains 100,000 to 150,000 clones, 80% of which appear only once. Germline CDR1 and CDR2: SGHRS and YFSETQ. The CDR3 length is 12 residues. The V end was cut by 0 bases, the J end by 4 bases, with 4 bases between.

The source is a man aged 35 to 55 in good health and CMV-seronegative. The J gene is TRBJ2-5, the V gene TRBV5-1; D not resolved. The sequenced sample consisted of PBMCs. CDR3 loop: CASSLARETQYF. The DNA for the CDR3 is TGCGCCAGCAGCTTGGCCAGAGAGACCCAGTACTTC.